Presented here are 7 T cell receptor beta chains from one specimen sequenced in a study of OX40 agonist ivuxolimab in advanced cancers. The data were produced by immunoSEQ multiplex PCR, yet TCRdb's version contains in-frame clones alone and is incomplete. The data contain 9,500 to 14,000 clones, around 80% of them singletons. Here the sequenced sample was CD4+ or CD8+ T cells sorted from blood, taken in a trial of the OX40 agonist ivuxolimab. The receptors derive from an adult with an advanced solid tumor such as melanoma, head and neck, liver or kidney cancer.

This chain links TRBV15 with TRBJ1-1, with D tentatively TRBD1 (6 bases). Germline V CDR1 and CDR2: LNHNV, YYDKDF (reference sequence). V lost 2 bases to trimming and J lost 2 bases, with 18 bases between them. The length of the CDR3 is 17 residues. In DNA, the CDR3 is TGTGCCACCAGCAGATCCCGCGGAGGGGGGGGCAACACTGAAGCTTTCTTT. Translated: CATSRSRGGGGNTEAFF.

The chain joins TRBV7-3 to TRBJ2-7, with 7 bases identical to TRBD1. The CDR3 loop spans 13 amino acids. The germline gives CDR1 SGHTA, CDR2 FQGTGA. V shed 4 bases, J shed 5 bases, and the junction held 5 bases outside the gene matches. CDR3 loop: CASSSRGTNEQYF. The CDR3 DNA reads as TGTGCCAGCAGCTCCAGGGGGACCAACGAGCAGTACTTC. Full variable domain (remainder filled in from reference TRBV7-3 and TRBJ2-7): GAGVSQTPSNKVTEKGKYVELRCDPISGHTALYWYRQSLGQGPEFLIYFQGTGAADDSGLPNDRFFAVRPEGSVSTLKIQRTERGDSAVYLCASSSRGTNEQYFGPGTRLTVT.

The V and J genes are TRBV13 and TRBJ2-3; D is unclear. Germline V gene data show CDR1 as PRHDT and CDR2 as FYEKMQ (reference sequence). CDR3 length: 12 residues. The V and J ends lost 4 bases and 0 bases respectively, with 2 bases between them. The CDR3 DNA sequence: TGTGCCAGCAGCTCTAGCACAGATACGCAGTATTTT. Translation gives CASSSSTDTQYF.

The chain joins TRBV27 to TRBJ2-3; 9 bases align to TRBD1. The J segment lost 4 bases and the V segment lost 5 bases, leaving 4 bases of the junction unmatched. CDR3 length: 14 amino acids. Germline lookup yields CDR1 MNHEY and CDR2 SMNVEV (reference sequence). The CDR3 loop reads CASSPGTGPDTQYF. The CDR3 region has the DNA TGTGCCAGCAGTCCCGGGACAGGGCCAGATACGCAGTATTTT.

The J gene is TRBJ1-1, the V gene TRBV5-1; the D is unclear. The CDR3 spans 14 residues. V was clipped by 6 bases and J by 1 base, with 13 bases between them. The germline V gene has CDR1 SGHRS and CDR2 YFSETQ. The CDR3 DNA is TGCGCCAGCATGCCCCGCTCGGGGAACACTGAAGCTTTCTTT. Amino acid sequence: CASMPRSGNTEAFF. Together with reference TRBV5-1 and TRBJ1-1, the CDR3 gives the full variable domain: KAGVTQTPRYLIKTRGQQVTLSCSPISGHRSVSWYQQTPGQGLQFLFEYFSETQRNKGNFPGRFSGRQFSNSRSEMNVSTLELGDSALYLCASMPRSGNTEAFFGQGTRLTVV.

The rearrangement links TRBV7-6 to TRBJ2-7; TRBD1 or TRBD2 may be the D gene (5 bases each). This CDR3 comprises 14 residues. V shed 1 base and J shed 2 bases, with 9 bases lying between them. Germline V CDR1 and CDR2: SGHVS, FNYEAQ. In nucleotides, the CDR3 is TGTGCCAGCAGCTTAGGGGGACGGACCTACGAGCAGTACTTC. Residues: CASSLGGRTYEQYF.

J is TRBJ1-1 and V is TRBV19; D call uncertain. The V gene's germline CDR1 is LNHDA and CDR2 SQIVND (reference sequence). The CDR3 is 17 amino acids. The V and J ends lost 2 bases and 4 bases respectively, with 20 bases between them. CDR3 in DNA: TGTGCCAGTAGTATAAGGGTCTCGGCAGCCTACCCCACTGAAGCTTTCTTT. Translated, it gives CASSIRVSAAYPTEAFF.